This TCR beta chain was identified during a study of OX40 agonist ivuxolimab in advanced cancers. About the study: Hepatocellular carcinoma, melanoma, renal cell or head and neck cancer affected the dose-escalation patients. Findings and limits, study-wide: At 0.1 to 3.0 mg/kg and by week 6, clonal expansion occurred in CD4+ and CD8+ blood T cells.

The assay was immunoSEQ multiplex PCR, and TCRdb's table has in-frame clones only and misses some. This table holds roughly 97,000 clones, over 85% found once. CDR3 length: 15 amino acids. With 3 bases removed from V and 2 bases from J, the gap between germline ends came to 13 bases. From germline, CDR1 is MDHEN and CDR2 SYDVKM. Remarks on this clone: Its target is unknown.

This sequence originates from an adult with an advanced solid tumor such as melanoma, head and neck, liver or kidney cancer. The chain couples TRBV28 to TRBJ1-2; D is perhaps TRBD1 (6 bases). The sequences come from CD4+ or CD8+ T cells sorted from blood, collected in a trial of the OX40 agonist ivuxolimab. The CDR3 region is CASSFSGVANYGYTF. The CDR3 DNA is TGTGCCAGCAGTTTCTCAGGGGTTGCCAACTATGGCTACACCTTC.